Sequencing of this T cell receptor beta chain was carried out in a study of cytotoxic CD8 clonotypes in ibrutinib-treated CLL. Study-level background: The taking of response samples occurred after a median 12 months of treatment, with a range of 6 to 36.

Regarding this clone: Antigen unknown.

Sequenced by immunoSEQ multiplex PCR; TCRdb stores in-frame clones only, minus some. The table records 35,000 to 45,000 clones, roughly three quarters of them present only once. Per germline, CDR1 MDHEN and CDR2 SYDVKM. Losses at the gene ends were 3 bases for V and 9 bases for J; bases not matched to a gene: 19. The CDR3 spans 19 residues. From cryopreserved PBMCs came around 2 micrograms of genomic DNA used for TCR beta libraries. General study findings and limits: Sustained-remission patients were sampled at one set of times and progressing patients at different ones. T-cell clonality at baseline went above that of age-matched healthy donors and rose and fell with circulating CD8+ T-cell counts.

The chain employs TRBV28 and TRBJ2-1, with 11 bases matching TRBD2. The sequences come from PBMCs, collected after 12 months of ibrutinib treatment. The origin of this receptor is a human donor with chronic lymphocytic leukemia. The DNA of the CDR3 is TGTGCCAGCAGTTTTAAAACCCATTGGACTAGCGGGCATTCGGCTGAGCAGTTCTTC. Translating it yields CASSFKTHWTSGHSAEQFF. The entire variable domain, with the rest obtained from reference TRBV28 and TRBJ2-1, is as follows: DVKVTQSSRYLVKRTGEKVFLECVQDMDHENMFWYRQDPGLGLRLIYFSYDVKMKEKGDIPEGYSVSREKKERFSLILESASTNQTSMYLCASSFKTHWTSGHSAEQFFGPGTRLTVL.